Following are 3 T cell receptor beta chains from one sample sequenced in a study of cytomegalovirus exposure and HLA in healthy donors. PCR employed 60 Vbeta and 13 Jbeta primers. Profiling relied on immunoSEQ multiplex PCR, and the TCRdb table lists in-frame clones only, not all of them. The sample includes 120,000 to 150,000 clones, roughly three quarters seen only once; the top ten take around 6.7%. Sequencing was done on a sample of PBMCs. All receptors come from a woman aged 40 to 50 in good health and CMV-seropositive.

The rearrangement uses TRBV4-2 and TRBJ2-2, with 11 bases aligning to TRBD2. V lost 5 bases and J lost 7; bases outside the gene matches: 6. Germline-derived CDR1 and CDR2 are LGHNA and YNFKEQ. This CDR3 comprises 15 residues. The CDR3 region has the DNA TGTGCCAGCAGCGCTGGCGGACTAGCGGGCGGGGAGCTGTTTTTT. Amino acids: CASSAGGLAGGELFF.

V is TRBV6-1 and J is TRBJ2-7, with TRBD2 matching over 7 bases. Looked up from germline, CDR1 is MNHNS and CDR2 is SASEGT. V was clipped by 6 bases and J by 0 bases; unmatched bases: 5. The CDR3 is made up of 14 amino acids. CDR3 sequence reads: CASRLSGASYEQYF. CDR3 coding DNA: TGTGCCAGCAGGTTGAGCGGGGCCTCCTACGAGCAGTACTTC.

There are a few counts of this clone. V usage is TRBV14 and J usage is TRBJ2-5; D call uncertain. CDR1 is SGHDN and CDR2 is FVKESK in the germline V gene. The CDR3 totals 11 residues. V gave up 6 bases and J gave up 4 bases, with 6 bases separating them. The CDR3 DNA reads as TGTGCCAGCAGTAGCTCAGAGACCCAGTACTTC. This codes for CASSSSETQYF.